These T cell receptor beta chains were read from a single sample in a study of blood T cell repertoires in COVID-19. Generated by immunoSEQ multiplex PCR, the TCRdb table keeps only in-frame clones and is missing some. The top ten hold approximately 6% of the sample, which has tens of thousands of clones, roughly 92% seen once. Sequenced sample: peripheral blood. Receptors originate from a woman aged 60-70 years with active COVID-19. CDR3s include the opening cysteine and the closing phenylalanine or tryptophan. A D gene is named only where the DNA matches it firmly. Size values are once, few and many counts, or a class for expanded clones, and some rows have none.

D,V,J,size,length,DNA,CDR3
TRBD1,TRBV10-2,TRBJ1-2,NA,14,TGCGCCAGCAGTGAAACAGGGGCGAACTATGGCTACACCTTC,CASSETGANYGYTF
TRBD2,TRBV7-6,TRBJ2-1,NA,16,TGTGCCAGCAGCTTATTTGCGGGGGGCTCCTACAATGAGCAGTTCTTC,CASSLFAGGSYNEQFF
NA,TRBV12-3/TRBV12-4,TRBJ1-1,NA,11,TGTGCCAGCAGTTTCGACACTGAAGCTTTCTTT,CASSFDTEAFF
NA,TRBV10-3,TRBJ2-5,NA,13,TGTGCCATCAGTCCTCCGGGGGTTGCGACCCAGTACTTC,CAISPPGVATQYF
NA,TRBV11-2,TRBJ1-5,NA,15,TGTGCCAGCAGCTTCGGGGGGCAGAACAATCAGCCCCAGCATTTT,CASSFGGQNNQPQHF
NA,TRBV30,TRBJ2-1,once,15,TGTGCCTGGAGTCTAGTCTCTGTGAGAACGGCTGAGCAGTTCTTC,CAWSLVSVRTAEQFF
TRBD2,TRBV5-1,TRBJ2-2,NA,15,TGCGCCAGCAGCTTGGAATTAGCGGGGGGCCGGGAGCTGTTTTTT,CASSLELAGGRELFF
NA,TRBV24-1,TRBJ1-5,NA,15,TGTGCCACCAGTGATTTGCAGGCAGGGGTACAGCCCCAGCATTTT,CATSDLQAGVQPQHF
NA,TRBV24-1,TRBJ1-5,NA,15,TGTGCCACCAGTGATGTTGAGGAGGCTGGTCAGCCCCAGCATTTT,CATSDVEEAGQPQHF
TRBD1,TRBV3-1/TRBV3-2,TRBJ1-1,NA,13,TGTGCCAGCAGCCGGACAGGGACCACTGAAGCTTTCTTT,CASSRTGTTEAFF
NA,TRBV7-9,TRBJ2-7,NA,15,TGTGCCAGCAGCTTAGCCGGCCCGAAGGAGTACGAGCAGTACTTC,CASSLAGPKEYEQYF
NA,TRBV28,TRBJ1-5,NA,11,TGTGCCAGCAGCCGCCGAGAGCCCCAGCATTTT,CASSRREPQHF
TRBD2,TRBV5-1,TRBJ2-2,NA,13,TGCGCCAGCAGCTTGGGACTAGCTACGGAGCTGTTTTTT,CASSLGLATELFF
TRBD1,TRBV7-2,TRBJ1-2,few,15,TGTGCCAGCAGCTTAGGACAGGGCCTTAACTATGGCTACACCTTC,CASSLGQGLNYGYTF
NA,TRBV6-5,TRBJ2-1,NA,15,TGTGCCAGCAGCTCAACATTTTCCACCTACAATGAGCAGTTCTTC,CASSSTFSTYNEQFF
NA,TRBV6-5,TRBJ2-2,NA,14,TGTGCCAGCAGGTCGTCAGGGGACACCGGGGAGCTGTTTTTT,CASRSSGDTGELFF
TRBD1,TRBV2,TRBJ1-1,NA,13,TGTGCCAGCAGTGACAGGGGGCTGACTGAAGCTTTCTTT,CASSDRGLTEAFF
NA,TRBV30,TRBJ1-3,NA,14,TGTGCCTGGAGTCCCGGGACAACTGGAAACACCATATATTTT,CAWSPGTTGNTIYF
NA,TRBV19,TRBJ2-2,NA,13,TGTGCCAGTATTGGGCAGGGACACGGGGAGCTGTTTTTT,CASIGQGHGELFF
NA,TRBV28,TRBJ2-7,NA,16,TGTGCCAGCAGTTTTCCCGTCTACCGCTCCTCCTACGAGCAGTACTTC,CASSFPVYRSSYEQYF
TRBD2,TRBV9,TRBJ2-3,NA,15,TGTGCCAGCAGCGTAGAGACTAGCGCGACTAATACGCAGTATTTT,CASSVETSATNTQYF
NA,TRBV9,TRBJ1-6,NA,15,TGTGCCAGCAGCGTCTCAGACAGTTATAATTCACCCCTCCACTTT,CASSVSDSYNSPLHF
TRBD1,TRBV4-1,TRBJ2-1,NA,17,TGCGCCAGCAGCCAAGGAACGGGAACAGGGGATTACAATGAGCAGTTCTTC,CASSQGTGTGDYNEQFF
NA,TRBV11-2,TRBJ1-1,NA,11,TGTGCCAGCAGCTTAGGGGGGCTAGCTTTCTTT,CASSLGGLAFF
NA,TRBV9,TRBJ1-1,NA,15,TGTGCCAGCAGCCCTACCCCAGGGGAAGGAGCTGAAGCTTTCTTT,CASSPTPGEGAEAFF
TRBD2,TRBV29-1,TRBJ2-2,once,18,TGCAGCGTTGTGATCCGGACGAGCGGGAGGTGGAGCACCGGGGAGCTGTTTTTT,CSVVIRTSGRWSTGELFF
NA,TRBV7-2,TRBJ1-1,NA,15,TGTGCCAGCAGCTTAACGTCCGGGGGGAACACTGAAGCTTTCTTT,CASSLTSGGNTEAFF
NA,TRBV21-1,TRBJ2-7,NA,16,TGTGCCAGCAGCAAACACCGGTCGAGAGGGACCTACGAGCAGTACTTC,CASSKHRSRGTYEQYF
NA,TRBV20-1,TRBJ1-2,NA,12,TGCAGTGCTAGTCAGGACAGCTATGGCTACACCTTC,CSASQDSYGYTF
NA,TRBV23-1,TRBJ1-6,NA,19,TGCGCCAGCAGTCTCGTTTTTGTGGCGGCGCGATCCTATAATTCACCCCTCCACTTT,CASSLVFVAARSYNSPLHF
TRBD2,TRBV18,TRBJ2-1,NA,16,TGTGCCAGCTCGCCAGCAGAATTAGCGGGTAAGAATGAGCAGTTCTTC,CASSPAELAGKNEQFF
TRBD1,TRBV3-1/TRBV3-2,TRBJ2-1,NA,14,TGTGCCAGCAGCCGGGACAGGGCCTACAATGAGCAGTTCTTC,CASSRDRAYNEQFF
TRBD1,TRBV30,TRBJ2-1,NA,18,TGTGCCTGGAGCCCAGGACAGGGTTCGTGGACTCGACGGAATGAGCAGTTCTTC,CAWSPGQGSWTRRNEQFF
TRBD1,TRBV3-1/TRBV3-2,TRBJ1-1,once,16,TGTGCCAGCAGCCAATCCCCGGGACAGAGTGGGCGTGAAGCTTTCTTT,CASSQSPGQSGREAFF
NA,TRBV19,TRBJ1-5,few,11,TGTGCCAGTAGTATCGGCAGGACCCAGCATTTT,CASSIGRTQHF
TRBD1,TRBV7-8,TRBJ1-2,NA,18,TGTGCCAGCAGTTACATCACCCTCCGGGACAGGGTATGGGGTGGCTACACCTTC,CASSYITLRDRVWGGYTF
TRBD1,TRBV7-9,TRBJ2-1,NA,15,TGTGCCAGCAGCCCTGGTCAGGGGGCTAGCAATGAGCAGTTCTTC,CASSPGQGASNEQFF
TRBD1,TRBV4-3,TRBJ1-6,NA,15,TGCGCCAGCAGCTCACGACAGGGGTATAATTCACCCCTCCACTTT,CASSSRQGYNSPLHF
TRBD1,TRBV7-9,TRBJ2-5,NA,15,TGTGCCAGCAGCCAAATTAGGGGGCCAGGAGAGACCCAGTACTTC,CASSQIRGPGETQYF
TRBD2,TRBV7-8,TRBJ2-1,once,15,TGTGCCAGCAGGCTAGCGGGAGCGCCGCACAATGAGCAGTTCTTC,CASRLAGAPHNEQFF
NA,TRBV4-2,TRBJ1-5,NA,17,TGTGCCAGCAGCCAAGATCTCAGGGATCTATCAACGAGGCCCCAGCATTTT,CASSQDLRDLSTRPQHF
NA,TRBV6-1,TRBJ1-6,NA,15,TGTGCCAGCAAGAGCGAGAGCTCCTATAATTCACCCCTCCACTTT,CASKSESSYNSPLHF
NA,TRBV9,TRBJ2-2,NA,15,TGTGCCAGCAGCTCATCAACAGGGATCGCCGGGGAGCTGTTTTTT,CASSSSTGIAGELFF
NA,TRBV6-1,TRBJ1-2,NA,15,TGTGCCAGCAGTGAATTGTGGGGCTCTAACTATGGCTACACCTTC,CASSELWGSNYGYTF
NA,TRBV6-6,TRBJ1-1,few,12,TGTGCCAGCATGGGGGGTGGCGGTGAAGCTTTCTTT,CASMGGGGEAFF
NA,TRBV28,TRBJ1-4,NA,14,TGTGCCAGCAGTTTATCAGGGAGGAATGAAAAACTGTTTTTT,CASSLSGRNEKLFF